This record covers a single T cell receptor (beta chain). Antigen: not known. Without the conserved terminal phenylalanine or tryptophan, this CDR3 likely stems from a read error. TCR beta VDJ and CDR3 profiling used genomic DNA as template. TCRdb re-analysed the reads in MiXCR, keeping a single row per CDR3 protein. The sample carries roughly 160,000 distinct CDR3 sequences, about 60% recorded once. The data were obtained in a study of CD8+CD57+ T cells in acquired aplastic anemia. General study points: Both patients and controls carried the same twenty-nine CD8+ CDR3 sequences.

The CDR3 is 18 residues long. Unmatched junction bases numbered 10, after V lost 4 bases and J lost 2 bases. Germline values: CDR1 SGDLS, CDR2 YYNGEE. Sequences were obtained from sorted CD4+, CD8+, or CD8+CD57+ T cells (not recorded which) from PBMCs. V and J are TRBV9 and TRBJ2-1; TRBD1 aligns across 12 bases. This receptor was identified in a human donor in good health. The CDR3 region has the DNA TGTGCCAGCAGCCTAGGGACAGGGGGCGCGGATCCCTACAATGAGCAGTTCCTC. This encodes CASSLGTGGADPYNEQFL.